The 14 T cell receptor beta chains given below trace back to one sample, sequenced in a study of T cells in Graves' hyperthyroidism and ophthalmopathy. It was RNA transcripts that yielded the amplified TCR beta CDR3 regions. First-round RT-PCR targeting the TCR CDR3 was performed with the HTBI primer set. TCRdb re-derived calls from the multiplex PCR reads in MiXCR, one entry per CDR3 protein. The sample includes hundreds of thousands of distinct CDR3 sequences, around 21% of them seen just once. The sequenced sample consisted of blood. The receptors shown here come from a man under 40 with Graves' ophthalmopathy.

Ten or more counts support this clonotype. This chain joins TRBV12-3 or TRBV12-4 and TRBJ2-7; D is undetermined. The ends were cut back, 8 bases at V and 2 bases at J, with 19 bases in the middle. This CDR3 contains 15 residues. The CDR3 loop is CASDTPLHAPYEQYF. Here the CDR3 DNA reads TGTGCCAGCGACACCCCCTTACATGCCCCCTACGAGCAGTACTTC.

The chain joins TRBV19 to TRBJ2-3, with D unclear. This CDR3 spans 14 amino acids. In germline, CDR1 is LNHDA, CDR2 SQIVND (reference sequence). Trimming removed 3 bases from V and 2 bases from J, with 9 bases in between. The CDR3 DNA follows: TGTGCCAGTAGTATTCGCGGAGACACAGATACGCAGTATTTT. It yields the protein CASSIRGDTDTQYF.

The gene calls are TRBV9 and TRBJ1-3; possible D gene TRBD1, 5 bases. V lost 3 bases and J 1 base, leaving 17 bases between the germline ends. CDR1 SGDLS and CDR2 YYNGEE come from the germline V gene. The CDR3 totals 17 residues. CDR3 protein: CASSAGTGSQSGNTIYF. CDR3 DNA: TGTGCCAGCAGCGCAGGGACCGGGTCACAGTCTGGAAACACCATATATTTT. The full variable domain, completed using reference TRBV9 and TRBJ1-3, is DSGVTQTPKHLITATGQRVTLRCSPRSGDLSVYWYQQSLDQGLQFLIQYYNGEERAKGNILERFSAQQFPDLHSELNLSSLELGDSALYFCASSAGTGSQSGNTIYFGEGSWLTVV.

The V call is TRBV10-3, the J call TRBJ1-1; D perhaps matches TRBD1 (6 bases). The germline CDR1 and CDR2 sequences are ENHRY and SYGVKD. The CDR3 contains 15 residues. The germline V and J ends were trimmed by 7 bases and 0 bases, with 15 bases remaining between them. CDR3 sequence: CAITPGHRMNTEAFF. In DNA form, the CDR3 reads TGTGCCATCACCCCGGGACATCGCATGAACACTGAAGCTTTCTTT.

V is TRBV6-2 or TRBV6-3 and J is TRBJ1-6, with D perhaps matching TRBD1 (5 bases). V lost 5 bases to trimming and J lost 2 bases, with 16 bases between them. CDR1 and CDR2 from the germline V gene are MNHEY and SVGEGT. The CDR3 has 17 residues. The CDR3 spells CASSLGAGKAYNSPLHF. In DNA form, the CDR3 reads TGTGCCAGCAGTCTTGGAGCAGGGAAAGCCTATAATTCACCCCTCCACTTT.

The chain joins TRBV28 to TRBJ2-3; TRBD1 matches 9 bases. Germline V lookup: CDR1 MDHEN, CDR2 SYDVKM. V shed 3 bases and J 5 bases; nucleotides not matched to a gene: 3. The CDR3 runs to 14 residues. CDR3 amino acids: CASSFGTGQDTQYF. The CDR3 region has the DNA TGTGCCAGCAGTTTTGGGACAGGGCAAGATACGCAGTATTTT.

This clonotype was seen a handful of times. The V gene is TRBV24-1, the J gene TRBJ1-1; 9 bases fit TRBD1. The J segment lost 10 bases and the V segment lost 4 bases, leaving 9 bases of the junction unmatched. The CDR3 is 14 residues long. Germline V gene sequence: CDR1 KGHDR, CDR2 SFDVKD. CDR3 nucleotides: TGTGCCACCAGTGACCCACAACAGGACAGGGGAGCTTTCTTT. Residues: CATSDPQQDRGAFF.

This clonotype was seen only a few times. CDR3 sequence: CSVGTREWDEQFF. The CDR3 nucleotides are TGCAGCGTTGGGACTAGGGAATGGGATGAGCAGTTCTTC. The chain carries TRBV29-1 and TRBJ2-1, with 7 bases matching TRBD2. The CDR3 spans 13 residues. The germline CDR1 and CDR2 sequences are SQVTM and ANQGSEA. The V gene end was trimmed by 4 bases and the J gene end by 8 bases; junction bases not matched to a gene: 8.

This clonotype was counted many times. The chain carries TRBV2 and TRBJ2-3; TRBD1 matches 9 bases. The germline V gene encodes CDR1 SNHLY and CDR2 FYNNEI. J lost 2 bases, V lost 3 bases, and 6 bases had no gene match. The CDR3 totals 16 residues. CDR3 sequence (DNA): TGTGCCAGCAGTGATGGTCGACAGGGGGACACAGATACGCAGTATTTT. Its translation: CASSDGRQGDTDTQYF.

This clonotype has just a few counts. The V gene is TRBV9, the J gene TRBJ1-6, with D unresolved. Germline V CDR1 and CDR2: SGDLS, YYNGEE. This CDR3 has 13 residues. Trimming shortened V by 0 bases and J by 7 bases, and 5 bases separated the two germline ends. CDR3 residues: CASSVAANSPLHF. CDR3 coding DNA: TGTGCCAGCAGCGTAGCCGCAAATTCACCCCTCCACTTT. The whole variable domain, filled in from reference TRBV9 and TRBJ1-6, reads DSGVTQTPKHLITATGQRVTLRCSPRSGDLSVYWYQQSLDQGLQFLIQYYNGEERAKGNILERFSAQQFPDLHSELNLSSLELGDSALYFCASSVAANSPLHFGNGTRLTVT.

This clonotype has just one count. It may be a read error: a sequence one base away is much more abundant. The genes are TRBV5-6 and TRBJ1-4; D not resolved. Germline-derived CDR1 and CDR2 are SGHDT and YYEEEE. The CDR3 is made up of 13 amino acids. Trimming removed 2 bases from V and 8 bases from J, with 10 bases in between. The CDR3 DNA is TGTGCCAGCAGCTTACCCCCGGGAGAAAAACTGTTTTTT. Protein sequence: CASSLPPGEKLFF.

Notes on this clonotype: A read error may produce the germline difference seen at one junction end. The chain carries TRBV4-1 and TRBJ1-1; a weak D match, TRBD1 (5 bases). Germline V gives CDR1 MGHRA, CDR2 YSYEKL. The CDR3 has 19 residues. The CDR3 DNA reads TGTGCCAGCAGCCAAGATCCAATAATCGGGGACGGAGTGAACACTGAAGCTTTCTTT. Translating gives CASSQDPIIGDGVNTEAFF.

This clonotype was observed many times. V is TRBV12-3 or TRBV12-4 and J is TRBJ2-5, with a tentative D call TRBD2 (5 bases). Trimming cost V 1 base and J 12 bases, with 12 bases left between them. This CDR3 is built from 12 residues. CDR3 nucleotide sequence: TGTGCCAGCAGTTTAGGAGGCGGACTGAAGTACTTC. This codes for CASSLGGGLKYF.

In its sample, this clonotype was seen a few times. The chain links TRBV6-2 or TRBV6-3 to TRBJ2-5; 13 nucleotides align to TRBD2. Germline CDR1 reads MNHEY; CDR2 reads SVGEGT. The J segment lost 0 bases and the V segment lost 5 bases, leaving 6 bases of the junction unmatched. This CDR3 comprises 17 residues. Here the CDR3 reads CASSRLAGGLHQETQYF. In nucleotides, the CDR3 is TGTGCCAGCAGTCGACTAGCGGGAGGACTCCACCAAGAGACCCAGTACTTC.